The rows below give T cell receptor beta chains drawn from one sample of a study of identical twins. TCRdb re-called the 5' RACE reads with MiXCR, one entry per CDR3 protein. The sample contains about 530,000 distinct CDR3 sequences, 20% to 25% of which appear only once. This sample also belongs to another study, concerning yellow fever vaccine responses in identical twins.

Sequenced sample: CD4+ T cells sorted from blood. The source is a young woman in good health. CDR3s include the opening cysteine and the closing phenylalanine or tryptophan. The order of the fields is V gene, clone size, CDR3 protein. Clone size is not always given. Where it is, it says once, few, many or a class for expanded clones.

TRBV20-1,-,CSKTSANNEQFF
TRBV12-3/TRBV12-4,-,CASSLGRVSGEQYF
TRBV27,-,CASSVFSWGSGELFF
TRBV3-1,few,CASSQDSKTRAFF
TRBV20-1,-,CSARDSTGYEGYTF
TRBV20-1,-,CSAKAGAAQGETQYF
TRBV12-3/TRBV12-4,-,CASRWTGVYGYTF
TRBV20-1,few,CTTDGTRTGELFF
TRBV5-1,-,CASSPEGRGTDTQYF
TRBV12-3/TRBV12-4,few,CASRPSGRQLQLSPDTQYF
TRBV4-1,few,CASSQDIPRIAGQGYEQFF
TRBV20-1,-,CSARPRGSANSPLHF
TRBV5-1,few,CASSWTVNAEAFF
TRBV4-1,-,CASSREGGQGSGELFF
TRBV10-3,few,CAISESGRVDYGYTF
TRBV10-3,few,CAISESKTGQETQYF
TRBV20-1,-,CSAGLLAGIADTQYF
TRBV12-3/TRBV12-4,-,CASSNDRVRNTEAFF
TRBV28,few,CASTTPDNIKPQHF
TRBV5-1,few,CASSLDLIGSYNEQFF
TRBV7-9,-,CASKTGGNTEAFF
TRBV5-1,-,CASSSPLEGNEQFF
TRBV5-1,few,CASRRLAGNYEQYF
TRBV25-1,-,CASSGAWTGNTIYF
TRBV11-2,few,CASSSGTRVTLGANVLTF
TRBV6-4,-,CASSGKEQFF
TRBV7-3,-,CASSSGPAGYNEQFF
TRBV25-1,-,CASRGGPLPSYEQYF
TRBV3-1,-,CASSQGSGGPGGELFF
TRBV20-1,-,CSAWDSAGTLNEQFF
TRBV13,-,CASSSRGGAVNTEAFF
TRBV24-1,-,CATSDLGDRGSNQPQHF
TRBV20-1,few,CSASRDEQYF
TRBV20-1,-,CSANPGGPDTQYF